The 16 T cell receptor beta chains below all came from one sample that was sequenced in a study of T-cell reconstitution after alpha-beta-depleted transplantation in children. Unique molecular identifiers were used in preparing the TCRbeta library. TCRdb recomputed calls from the PCR reads with MiXCR, one row per CDR3 protein. The data contain fewer than 750,000 distinct CDR3 sequences, around 23% of them singletons. This material consisted of PBMCs, mostly from graft donor cells, taken 360 days after TCRalphabeta/CD19-depleted stem cell transplant. These receptors were taken from a boy under two years old who had a stem cell transplant for acute myeloid leukemia, so the T cells may come from the graft donor.

This clonotype was found a few times. The genes are TRBV4-3 and TRBJ2-2; D may be TRBD2 (7 bases). The V end lost 0 bases, the J end lost 7 bases, and 18 bases lay between the germline ends. CDR1 and CDR2 (germline): LGHNA, YSLEER. This CDR3 is 17 amino acids long. The CDR3 spells CASSQEADEGGFGELFF. The CDR3 DNA reads TGCGCCAGCAGCCAAGAAGCGGACGAGGGGGGGTTCGGGGAGCTGTTTTTT.

This clonotype was counted many times. The V call is TRBV20-1, the J call TRBJ1-6; no firm D call. The CDR3 covers 16 residues. With 0 bases removed from V and 0 bases from J, the gap between germline ends came to 9 bases. Looked up from germline, CDR1 is DFQATT and CDR2 is SNEGSKA (reference sequence). The CDR3 sequence: CSARDYNSSYNSPLHF. CDR3 coding DNA: TGCAGTGCTAGAGATTATAACAGCTCCTATAATTCACCCCTCCACTTT.

The chain is built from TRBV12-3 or TRBV12-4 and TRBJ2-3; D is unresolved. This CDR3 has 16 amino acids. Between the trimmed V and J ends, which lost 2 bases and 2 bases, there was a span of 14 bases. The CDR3, as DNA: TGTGCCAGCAGTTTACACCCCCAGGTATCCACAGATACGCAGTATTTT. Protein: CASSLHPQVSTDTQYF.

A few counts support this clonotype. This sequence joins TRBV7-8 and TRBJ2-5, with 7 positions matching TRBD1. The CDR3 has 13 amino acids. V shed 5 bases, J shed 3 bases, and the junction held 3 bases outside the gene matches. Per germline, CDR1 SGHVS and CDR2 FQNEAQ. CDR3 protein: CASSPGQKETQYF. The CDR3 coding sequence is TGTGCCAGCAGCCCGGGACAGAAAGAGACCCAGTACTTC.

There are many counts of this clonotype. Here the CDR3 reads CSATRAHQPQHF. DNA of the CDR3: TGCAGTGCTACCAGGGCTCATCAGCCCCAGCATTTT. The rearrangement links TRBV20-1 to TRBJ1-5, with D possibly matching TRBD1 (5 bases). Trimming took 4 bases from V and 5 from J, leaving 9 bases between them. The CDR3 has 12 amino acids. CDR1 is DFQATT, CDR2 SNEGSKA, per germline (reference sequence).

The V and J genes are TRBV7-2 and TRBJ1-2; weak D call: TRBD1 (6 bases). The germline gives CDR1 SGHTA, CDR2 FQGNSA. The CDR3 runs 14 residues. V lost 5 bases, J lost 4 bases, and 14 bases lay in between. The CDR3 nucleotides are TGTGCCAGCAGCCCAGGGGCTCCTTCCTATGGCTACACCTTC. This sequence encodes CASSPGAPSYGYTF. The whole variable domain, remainder taken from reference TRBV7-2 and TRBJ1-2, is GAGVSQSPSNKVTEKGKDVELRCDPISGHTALYWYRQSLGQGLEFLIYFQGNSAPDKSGLPSDRFSAERTGGSVSTLTIQRTQQEDSAVYLCASSPGAPSYGYTFGSGTRLTVV.

This clonotype was counted only a few times. V is TRBV28 and J is TRBJ2-1, with a tentative D call TRBD1 (6 bases). The CDR3 sequence is 16 residues long. The V gene's germline CDR1 is MDHEN and CDR2 SYDVKM. Trimming stripped 2 bases from V and 0 bases from J, with 11 bases between. The DNA of the CDR3 is TGTGCCAGCAGTTTACAGGGGACCTTCTCCTACAATGAGCAGTTCTTC. It specifies CASSLQGTFSYNEQFF.

This clonotype occurred many times. The chain links TRBV7-2 to TRBJ2-7; D might be TRBD2 (6 bases). CDR1 and CDR2 from the germline V gene are SGHTA and FQGNSA. V dropped 4 bases and J dropped 3 bases, with 10 bases sitting between them. The CDR3 consists of 13 residues. The CDR3 region is CASSYPGGYEQYF. CDR3 DNA: TGTGCCAGCAGCTACCCCGGGGGCTACGAGCAGTACTTC.

This clonotype was observed at least ten times. The rearrangement links TRBV3-1 to TRBJ2-7; TRBD2 is a possible D gene (6 bases). CDR1 is LGHDT and CDR2 is YNNKEL in the germline V gene (reference sequence). Trimming stripped 1 base from V and 5 bases from J, with 12 bases between. The CDR3 is 14 residues long. Here the CDR3 DNA reads TGTGCCAGCAGCCAAGGATACGGGGGAGACGAGCAGTACTTC. This codes for CASSQGYGGDEQYF.

This clonotype was found a few times. The V and J genes are TRBV7-2 and TRBJ1-2, with 10 bases matching TRBD1. Germline CDR1 reads SGHTA; CDR2 reads FQGNSA. The V and J ends lost 4 bases and 2 bases, in that order; junction bases with no gene match: 4. The CDR3 covers 15 residues. The CDR3 is CASSSRQGANYGYTF. CDR3 nucleotides: TGTGCCAGCAGCTCCCGACAGGGGGCGAACTATGGCTACACCTTC.

The gene calls are TRBV6-1 and TRBJ2-3; D may correspond to TRBD1 or TRBD2 (5 bases each). This CDR3 region has 19 residues. V lost 6 bases and J 2 bases, leaving 27 bases between the germline ends. Germline V gene lookup returns CDR1 MNHNS and CDR2 SASEGT. The CDR3, as DNA: TGTGCCAGCAGCCGTTCCCGTGGGGACGTACCACGTCCCACAGATACGCAGTATTTT. This gives the protein CASSRSRGDVPRPTDTQYF.

In this sample, this clonotype turned up a few times. The chain carries TRBV7-2 and TRBJ1-5; TRBD1 agrees at 8 bases. This CDR3 spans 15 amino acids. Germline CDR1 is SGHTA and CDR2 is FQGNSA. With 5 bases clipped from V and 6 bases from J, the junction kept 9 bases outside the gene matches. Here the CDR3 DNA reads TGTGCCAGCAGCATTGCGAGGACAGGGAGTCAGCCCCAGCATTTT. As protein: CASSIARTGSQPQHF.

There are many counts of this clonotype. J is TRBJ2-7 and V is TRBV21-1; the table's D call TRBD1 went unverified against the DNA. TRBV21-1 is assigned pseudogene status. This CDR3 is 14 amino acids long. In nucleotides, the CDR3 is TGTGCCAGCAGCTCCCGGGACAGGGAAGCCGAGCAGTACTTC. Its translation is CASSSRDREAEQYF.

This clonotype was seen ten or more times. J is TRBJ2-1 and V is TRBV7-3; D may be TRBD2 (5 bases). V was pared by 5 bases and J by 1 base, with 12 bases between. The germline V gene has CDR1 SGHTA and CDR2 FQGTGA. This CDR3 region has 15 residues. CDR3 coding DNA: TGTGCCAGCAGCGTTACACGGGATTCCTACAATGAGCAGTTCTTC. Translating gives CASSVTRDSYNEQFF.

The rearrangement joins TRBV18 to TRBJ2-3; D is unclear. CDR1 is KGHSH and CDR2 is LQKENI in the germline V gene. With 0 bases removed from V and 0 bases from J, the gap between germline ends came to 10 bases. This CDR3 has 16 amino acids. The CDR3 sequence: CASSPPLEFSTDTQYF. Written as DNA, the CDR3 is TGTGCCAGCTCACCACCCTTAGAATTTAGCACAGATACGCAGTATTTT.

The rearrangement links TRBV5-6 to TRBJ2-1; D is unresolved. The germline V gene encodes CDR1 SGHDT and CDR2 YYEEEE. The CDR3 is 17 residues long. V lost 0 bases, J lost 0 bases, and 13 bases lay in between. The CDR3 sequence is CASSLASGTYSYNEQFF. The CDR3 DNA follows: TGTGCCAGCAGCTTGGCCTCGGGCACGTACTCCTACAATGAGCAGTTCTTC. Together with reference TRBV5-6 and TRBJ2-1, the CDR3 gives the full variable domain: DAGVTQSPTHLIKTRGQQVTLRCSPKSGHDTVSWYQQALGQGPQFIFQYYEEEERQRGNFPDRFSGHQFPNYSSELNVNALLLGDSALYLCASSLASGTYSYNEQFFGPGTRLTVL.